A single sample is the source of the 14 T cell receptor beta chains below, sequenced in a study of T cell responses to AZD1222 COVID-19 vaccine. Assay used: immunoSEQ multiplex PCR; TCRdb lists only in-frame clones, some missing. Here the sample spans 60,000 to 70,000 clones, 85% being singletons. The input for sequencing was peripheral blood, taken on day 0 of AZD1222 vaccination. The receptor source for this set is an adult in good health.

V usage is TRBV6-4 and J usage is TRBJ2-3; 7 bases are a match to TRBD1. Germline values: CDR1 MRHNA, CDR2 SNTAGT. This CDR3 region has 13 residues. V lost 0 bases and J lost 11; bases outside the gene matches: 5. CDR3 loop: CASSDSKRTGQYF. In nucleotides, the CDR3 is TGTGCCAGCAGTGACTCTAAACGGACAGGGCAGTATTTT.

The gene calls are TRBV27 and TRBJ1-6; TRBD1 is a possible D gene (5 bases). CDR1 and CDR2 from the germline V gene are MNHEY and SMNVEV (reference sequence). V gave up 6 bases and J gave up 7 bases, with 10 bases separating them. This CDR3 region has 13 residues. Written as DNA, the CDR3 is TGTGCCAGCAGCGTGGGGCGCAATTCACCCCTCCACTTT. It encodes CASSVGRNSPLHF.

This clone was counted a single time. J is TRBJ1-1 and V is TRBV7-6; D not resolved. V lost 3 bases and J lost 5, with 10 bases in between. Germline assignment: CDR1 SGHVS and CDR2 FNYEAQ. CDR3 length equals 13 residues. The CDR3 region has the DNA TGTGCCAGCAGCTTGAAGGGAGGGACTGAAGCTTTCTTT. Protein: CASSLKGGTEAFF.

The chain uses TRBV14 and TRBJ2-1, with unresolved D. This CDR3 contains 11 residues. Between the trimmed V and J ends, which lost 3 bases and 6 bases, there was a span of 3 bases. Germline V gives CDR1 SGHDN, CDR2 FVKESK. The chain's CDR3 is CASSHLNEQFF. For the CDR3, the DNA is TGTGCCAGCAGCCATCTCAATGAGCAGTTCTTC.

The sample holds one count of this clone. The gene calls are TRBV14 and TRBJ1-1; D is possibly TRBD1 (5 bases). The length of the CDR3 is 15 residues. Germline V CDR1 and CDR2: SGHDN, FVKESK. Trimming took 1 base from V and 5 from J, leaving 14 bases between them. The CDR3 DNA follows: TGTGCCAGCAGCCAAGTGCCCGGAAAGGGGACTGAAGCTTTCTTT. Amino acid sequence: CASSQVPGKGTEAFF.

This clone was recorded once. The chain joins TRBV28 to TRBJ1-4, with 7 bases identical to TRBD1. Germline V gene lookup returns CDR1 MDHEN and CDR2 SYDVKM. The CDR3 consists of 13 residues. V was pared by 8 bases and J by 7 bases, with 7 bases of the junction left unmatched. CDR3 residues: CASGTGAGEKLFF. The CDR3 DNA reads TGTGCCAGCGGTACAGGGGCCGGTGAAAAACTGTTTTTT. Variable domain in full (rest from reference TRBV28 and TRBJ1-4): DVKVTQSSRYLVKRTGEKVFLECVQDMDHENMFWYRQDPGLGLRLIYFSYDVKMKEKGDIPEGYSVSREKKERFSLILESASTNQTSMYLCASGTGAGEKLFFGSGTQLSVL.

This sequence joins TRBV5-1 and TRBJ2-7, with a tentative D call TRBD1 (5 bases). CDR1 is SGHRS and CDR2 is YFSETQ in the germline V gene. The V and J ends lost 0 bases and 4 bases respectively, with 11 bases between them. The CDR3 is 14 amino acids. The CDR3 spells CASSLEGRVYEQYF. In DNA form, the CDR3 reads TGCGCCAGCAGCTTGGAGGGCAGGGTTTACGAGCAGTACTTC.

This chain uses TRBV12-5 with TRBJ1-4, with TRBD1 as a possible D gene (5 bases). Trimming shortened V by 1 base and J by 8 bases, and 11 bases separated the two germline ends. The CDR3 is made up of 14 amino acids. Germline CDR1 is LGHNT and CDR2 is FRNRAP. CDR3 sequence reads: CASGLGQGSEKLFF. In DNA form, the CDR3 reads TGTGCTAGTGGTTTGGGCCAGGGTTCGGAAAAACTGTTTTTT.

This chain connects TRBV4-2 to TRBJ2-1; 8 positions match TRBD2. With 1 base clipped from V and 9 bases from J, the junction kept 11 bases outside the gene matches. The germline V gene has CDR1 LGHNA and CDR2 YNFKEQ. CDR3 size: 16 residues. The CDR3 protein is CASSQVGSGGAREQFF. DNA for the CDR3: TGTGCCAGCAGCCAAGTTGGGAGCGGGGGAGCTCGTGAGCAGTTCTTC.

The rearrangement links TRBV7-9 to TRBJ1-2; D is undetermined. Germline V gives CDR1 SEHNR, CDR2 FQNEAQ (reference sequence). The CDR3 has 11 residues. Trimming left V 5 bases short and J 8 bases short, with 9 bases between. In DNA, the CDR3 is TGTGCCAGCAGCCCCCCTCAGGGCTACACCTTC. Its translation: CASSPPQGYTF.

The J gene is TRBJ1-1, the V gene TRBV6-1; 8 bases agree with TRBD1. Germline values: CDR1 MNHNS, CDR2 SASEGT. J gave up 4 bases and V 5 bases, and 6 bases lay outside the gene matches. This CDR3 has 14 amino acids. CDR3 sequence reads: CASSIFDRGTEAFF. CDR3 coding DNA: TGTGCCAGCAGTATCTTCGACAGGGGCACTGAAGCTTTCTTT.

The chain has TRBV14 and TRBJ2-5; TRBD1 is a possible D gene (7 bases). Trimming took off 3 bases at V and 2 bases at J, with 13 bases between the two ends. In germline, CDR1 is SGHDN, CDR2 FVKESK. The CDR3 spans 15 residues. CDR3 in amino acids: CASSHHRGGQETQYF. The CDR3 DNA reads TGTGCCAGCAGCCATCACAGGGGAGGTCAAGAGACCCAGTACTTC.

The DNA of the CDR3 is TGTGCCAGCAGCGTAGGTCATCGGGGTTACGAGCAGTACTTC. Protein sequence: CASSVGHRGYEQYF. The rearrangement joins TRBV9 to TRBJ2-7; the D gene is possibly TRBD2 (5 bases). Trimming shortened V by 0 bases and J by 4 bases, and 11 bases separated the two germline ends. Germline assignment: CDR1 SGDLS and CDR2 YYNGEE. This CDR3 is built from 14 residues.

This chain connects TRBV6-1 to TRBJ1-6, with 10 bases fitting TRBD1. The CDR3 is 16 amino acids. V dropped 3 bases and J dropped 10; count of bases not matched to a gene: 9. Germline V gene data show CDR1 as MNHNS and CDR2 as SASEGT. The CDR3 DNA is TGTGCCAGCAGTGAGCGGACAGGGGGAAATGGGTCACCCCTCCACTTT. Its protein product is CASSERTGGNGSPLHF.